This passage covers 17 T cell receptor beta chains from one sample sequenced in a study of T cells in Graves' hyperthyroidism and ophthalmopathy. TCR beta CDR3 sequences were amplified from RNA transcripts. The HTBI primer set served for first-round RT-PCR of the TCR CDR3. Using its own MiXCR run on the multiplex PCR reads, TCRdb lists one record per CDR3 protein. The repertoire has 300,000 to 400,000 distinct CDR3 sequences, under 15% of them found once; the top ten carry 9.2%. Sequenced sample: blood. The receptors were sampled from a woman aged 18-29 years with Graves' hyperthyroidism.

This clonotype was recorded at least ten times. The chain carries TRBV28 and TRBJ1-1; TRBD1 agrees at 10 bases. The CDR3 totals 16 residues. Germline V CDR1 and CDR2: MDHEN, SYDVKM. V shed 4 bases and J 5 bases; nucleotides not matched to a gene: 10. The DNA of the CDR3 is TGTGCCAGCAGTTACCCCCTTCGGACAGGGGGGACTGAAGCTTTCTTT. Translation: CASSYPLRTGGTEAFF.

This clonotype was seen a handful of times. This chain links TRBV4-1 with TRBJ2-3; D not resolved. Trimming took 4 bases from V and 0 from J, leaving 14 bases between them. Germline V gives CDR1 MGHRA, CDR2 YSYEKL. The CDR3 covers 16 residues. This chain's CDR3 is CASSLSRTVSTDTQYF. CDR3 nucleotide sequence: TGCGCCAGCAGCCTCTCCAGGACCGTAAGCACAGATACGCAGTATTTT.

The sample holds many counts of this clonotype. The gene calls are TRBV28 and TRBJ2-3; a possible D gene is TRBD2 (6 bases). The V gene lost 3 bases and the J gene lost 2 bases, with 15 bases spanning the gap. Germline lookup yields CDR1 MDHEN and CDR2 SYDVKM. The CDR3 runs to 16 residues. The CDR3 sequence: CASSLVDRGDTDTQYF. The CDR3 DNA reads as TGTGCCAGCAGTTTGGTAGATCGCGGGGACACAGATACGCAGTATTTT.

CDR3 coding DNA: TGTGCCAGCAGTTACCCGCTCAGGGACGGCACTGAAGCTTTCTTT. Amino acids: CASSYPLRDGTEAFF. The chain uses TRBV6-5 and TRBJ1-1, with D possibly matching TRBD1 (5 bases). V was cut by 2 bases and J by 4 bases, with 14 bases left in between. Per the germline V gene, CDR1 is MNHEY and CDR2 is SVGAGI. This CDR3 has 15 residues.

The chain has TRBV19 and TRBJ1-4; D gene unclear. The CDR3 totals 17 residues. The germline V gene has CDR1 LNHDA and CDR2 SQIVND (reference sequence). The V and J ends lost 4 bases and 0 bases respectively, with 15 bases between them. The CDR3, as DNA: TGTGCCAGTAGTACCCGCACCGGCGGGGCAACTAATGAAAAACTGTTTTTT. Translation gives CASSTRTGGATNEKLFF.

This clonotype was counted at least ten times. V gene TRBV6-1 combines with J gene TRBJ2-7; D might be TRBD1 or TRBD2, each matching 5 bases. This CDR3 contains 14 residues. The germline gives CDR1 MNHNS, CDR2 SASEGT. Trimming stripped 1 base from V and 7 bases from J, with 14 bases between. CDR3 region: CASSEEGSWREQYF. The CDR3 DNA sequence: TGTGCCAGCAGTGAAGAGGGGAGCTGGAGAGAGCAGTACTTC.

This clonotype was seen a few times. Without the conserved terminal phenylalanine or tryptophan, this CDR3 likely stems from a read error. This chain links TRBV7-8 with TRBJ1-4; TRBD1 matches 8 bases. The CDR3 is made up of 16 amino acids. The germline gives CDR1 SGHVS, CDR2 FQNEAQ. J lost 4 bases, V lost 1 base, and 5 bases had no gene match. CDR3 nucleotides: TGTGCCAGCAGCTTAGGAGGGACAGGCATTAATGAAAAACTGTTTCTT. Translation gives CASSLGGTGINEKLFL.

In its sample, this clonotype was seen a few times. The V and J genes are TRBV25-1 and TRBJ2-7, with D perhaps matching TRBD1 (6 bases). Germline assignment: CDR1 MGHDK and CDR2 SYGVNS. This CDR3 has 16 residues. V gave up 5 bases and J gave up 0 bases, with 17 bases separating them. This CDR3 reads CASSPPDRTSSYEQYF. The CDR3 DNA reads TGTGCCAGCAGTCCCCCGGACAGAACGAGCTCCTACGAGCAGTACTTC.

This clonotype was found many times. V usage is TRBV28 and J usage is TRBJ2-7; D gene unclear. The germline V gene has CDR1 MDHEN and CDR2 SYDVKM. Trimming pared 10 bases from V and 7 bases from J, leaving 20 bases between. The CDR3 extends over 13 amino acids. CDR3 DNA sequence: TGTGCCACCCATCAAGAGCGCGGTATGGAGCAGTACTTC. Protein: CATHQERGMEQYF.

Note on this clonotype: A much larger clone differs from this one at a single base, so this may be a read error. The CDR3 here is CASRHALAGATDTQYF. CDR3 sequence (DNA): TGTGCCAGCAGGCACGCACTAGCGGGGGCCACAGATACGCAGTATTTT. The chain recombines TRBV3-1 with TRBJ2-3; 11 bases fit TRBD2. The CDR3 sequence is 16 residues long. Germline CDR1 and CDR2: LGHDT and YNNKEL (reference sequence). Germline trimming cut 6 bases from V and 2 bases from J; bases unmatched to any gene: 7.

The chain uses TRBV20-1 and TRBJ2-7; weak D call: TRBD2 (6 bases). The CDR3 runs to 13 residues. In germline, CDR1 is DFQATT, CDR2 SNEGSKA (reference sequence). Between the trimmed V and J ends, which lost 5 bases and 2 bases, there was a span of 13 bases. The CDR3 is CSALRGFPYEQYF. CDR3 bases: TGCAGTGCTCTGCGGGGATTCCCCTACGAGCAGTACTTC.

The V and J genes are TRBV7-9 and TRBJ1-5; D is undetermined. The V and J ends lost 5 bases and 3 bases respectively, with 11 bases between them. This CDR3 contains 14 residues. Germline values: CDR1 SEHNR, CDR2 FQNEAQ (reference sequence). DNA for the CDR3: TGTGCCAGCAGCCACGGACCGCCCAATCAGCCCCAGCATTTT. This translates into CASSHGPPNQPQHF.

Ten or more counts support this clonotype. This sequence joins TRBV4-1 and TRBJ2-7; a possible D gene is TRBD1 (6 bases). The CDR3 totals 15 residues. CDR1 and CDR2 from the germline V gene are MGHRA and YSYEKL. Deletions cut 5 bases from V and 5 bases from J, with 19 bases between. CDR3 DNA sequence: TGCGCCAGCAGCTACAGCGGCAGGGACACCCACGAGCAGTACTTC. The encoded protein is CASSYSGRDTHEQYF.

This clonotype was counted many times. The V gene is TRBV7-2, the J gene TRBJ1-6, with TRBD1 as a possible D gene (5 bases). CDR1 and CDR2 from the germline V gene are SGHTA and FQGNSA. This CDR3 region has 14 residues. V shed 0 bases and J shed 6 bases, with 6 bases lying between them. This CDR3 reads CASSLAGLNSPLHF. CDR3 bases: TGTGCCAGCAGCTTAGCGGGGCTTAATTCACCCCTCCACTTT.

The chain links TRBV3-1 to TRBJ1-6, with 7 bases aligning to TRBD1. This CDR3 spans 16 amino acids. CDR1 LGHDT and CDR2 YNNKEL come from the germline V gene (reference sequence). Trimming at V came to 1 base and at J to 10 bases, leaving 10 bases not matched to a gene. CDR3 DNA: TGTGCCAGCAGCCAAGGAGGTAGCACAGGGGACTCACCCCTCCACTTT. This translates into CASSQGGSTGDSPLHF.

The table lists this clonotype with many counts. The chain couples TRBV11-3 to TRBJ2-5, with TRBD1 identical over 8 bases. Germline CDR1 SGHNT, CDR2 YENEEA. The length of the CDR3 is 15 residues. Trimming cost V 5 bases and J 4 bases; bases outside gene matches: 9. The CDR3 nucleotides are TGTGCCAGCAGCAAAGATGGGACAGGAGGAGAGACCCAGTACTTC. Amino acid sequence: CASSKDGTGGETQYF.

The V call is TRBV5-1, the J call TRBJ2-3, with TRBD2 as a possible D gene (6 bases). Germline V gene data show CDR1 as SGHRS and CDR2 as YFSETQ. The CDR3 is 16 residues long. Trimming cost V 0 bases and J 6 bases, with 17 bases left between them. The CDR3, as DNA: TGCGCCAGCAGCTTGGTCAGCGGAGGGACGGCGGATACGCAGTATTTT. Translation gives CASSLVSGGTADTQYF.